These 12 T cell receptor beta chains originate from one sample sequenced in a study of shared clonotypes between healthy human individuals. The naive CD8 population came from CD45RO-negative cells selected for CCR7, without terminally differentiated effector memory CD45RA+ cells. The repertoire was sequenced with immunoSEQ multiplex PCR; TCRdb's copy has only in-frame clones and lacks some. The table records approximately 840,000 clones, 96% of them present only once. The specimen was naive CD8+ T cells sorted from blood. These receptors came from a man in his thirties or forties in good health.

The CDR3 DNA follows: TGCGCCAGCAGCCCGACCCTCGGGGGGCCAGGCAAGAACTATGGCTACACCTTC. Translating gives CASSPTLGGPGKNYGYTF. The chain uses TRBV4-3 and TRBJ1-2; possible D gene TRBD1, 6 bases. Trimming stripped 4 bases from V and 2 bases from J, with 23 bases between. The CDR3 has 18 residues. Germline-derived CDR1 and CDR2 are LGHNA and YSLEER.

The gene calls are TRBV5-1 and TRBJ2-3; 7 bases align to TRBD1. The V gene's germline CDR1 is SGHRS and CDR2 YFSETQ. Trimming took 6 bases from V and 5 from J; bases not matched to a gene: 15. The CDR3 has 16 amino acids. DNA for the CDR3: TGCGCCAGCATGACAACCGGGACAGCAGGAGGAGATACGCAGTATTTT. Its translation: CASMTTGTAGGDTQYF.

The J gene is TRBJ2-7, the V gene TRBV10-3, with D possibly being TRBD2 (6 bases). Trimming removed 2 bases at V and 6 bases at J, with 11 bases between. The germline V gene encodes CDR1 ENHRY and CDR2 SYGVKD. The length of the CDR3 is 13 residues. This CDR3 is CAISEGTWIEQYF. DNA for the CDR3: TGTGCCATCAGTGAGGGGACTTGGATCGAGCAGTACTTC.

The rearrangement joins TRBV6-5 to TRBJ2-7; tentatively, D is TRBD1 or TRBD2 (5 bases each). V lost 9 bases and J 2 bases, leaving 8 bases between the germline ends. This CDR3 has 11 amino acids. The germline V gene has CDR1 MNHEY and CDR2 SVGAGI. The CDR3 region has the DNA TGTGCCAGTGGGACGCCCTACGAGCAGTACTTC. Protein product: CASGTPYEQYF.

J is TRBJ2-3 and V is TRBV10-3; TRBD1 or TRBD2 may be the D gene (5 bases each). Deletions cut 2 bases from V and 3 bases from J, with 21 bases between. The CDR3 runs 18 residues. CDR1 ENHRY and CDR2 SYGVKD come from the germline V gene. CDR3 coding DNA: TGTGCCATCAGTGAGGACGCCCGGGACGCCTATGGGACAGATACGCAGTATTTT. As protein: CAISEDARDAYGTDTQYF.

V is TRBV9 and J is TRBJ2-7; no clear D. V lost 4 bases, J lost 2 bases, and 19 bases lay in between. CDR1 and CDR2 (germline): SGDLS, YYNGEE. This CDR3 has 16 residues. Here the CDR3 reads CASSPSSQAKPYEQYF. Here the CDR3 DNA reads TGTGCCAGCAGCCCCTCAAGTCAGGCCAAACCCTACGAGCAGTACTTC.

The chain recombines TRBV2 with TRBJ2-3; 10 bases map to TRBD2. The J segment lost 5 bases and the V segment lost 3 bases, leaving 14 bases of the junction unmatched. The V gene's germline CDR1 is SNHLY and CDR2 FYNNEI. The CDR3 is 18 amino acids. The DNA for the CDR3 is TGTGCCAGCAGTGATTGGGAAGGGACTAGCGAAGGGGGAGATACGCAGTATTTT. Amino acid sequence: CASSDWEGTSEGGDTQYF.

J is TRBJ2-1 and V is TRBV10-1; D remains ambiguous. Germline CDR1 reads WNHNN; CDR2 reads SYGVQD (reference sequence). This CDR3 has 14 residues. V was pared by 5 bases and J by 3 bases, with 11 bases between. CDR3 DNA sequence: TGCGCCAGCAGTCCGAGACAATACTACAATGAGCAGTTCTTC. As protein: CASSPRQYYNEQFF.

CDR3 in amino acids: CASSGTGVNQPQHF. Here the CDR3 DNA reads TGTGCCAGTAGCGGGACAGGGGTCAATCAGCCCCAGCATTTT. This chain uses TRBV19 with TRBJ1-5, with 10 bases aligning to TRBD1. Germline loops: CDR1 LNHDA, CDR2 SQIVND (reference sequence). The CDR3 is 14 amino acids. The V and J ends lost 6 bases and 3 bases, in that order; junction bases with no gene match: 2.

This chain links TRBV6-1 with TRBJ2-3; D remains unclear. Trimming removed 8 bases from V and 0 bases from J, with 9 bases in between. Germline V gene lookup returns CDR1 MNHNS and CDR2 SASEGT. CDR3 length: 13 amino acids. CDR3 in amino acids: CASATTSTDTQYF. In DNA, the CDR3 is TGTGCCAGCGCAACTACTAGCACAGATACGCAGTATTTT.

The chain uses TRBV7-2 and TRBJ2-7; 9 bases map to TRBD1. Germline V gene data show CDR1 as SGHTA and CDR2 as FQGNSA. The junction had 9 bases not matched to a gene; V was cut back by 4 bases and J by 8 bases. The CDR3 is 14 amino acids. The CDR3 protein is CASSSTGGGSQQYF. DNA of the CDR3: TGTGCCAGCAGCTCAACAGGGGGCGGGAGTCAGCAGTACTTC.

The rearrangement uses TRBV5-1 and TRBJ2-1; the match to TRBD2 covers 14 bases. V lost 0 bases and J lost 1; bases outside the gene matches: 6. CDR3 length equals 19 residues. Germline V lookup: CDR1 SGHRS, CDR2 YFSETQ. The CDR3: CASSLGTGTSGRSYNEQFF. In DNA form, the CDR3 reads TGCGCCAGCAGCTTGGGGACAGGGACTAGCGGGAGATCCTACAATGAGCAGTTCTTC.